This T cell receptor beta chain was retrieved from a study of shared clonotypes between healthy human individuals. Study conclusions and caveats: In a few donors, around 5% of naive CD4 clonotypes appeared in common. Lower generation probabilities were found for non-shared clonotypes than for those shared by all four donors.

This clone came up once. Its cognate antigen is unknown. From germline, CDR1 is MNHEY and CDR2 SMNVEV (reference sequence). The junction had 7 bases not matched to a gene; V was cut back by 1 base and J by 8 bases. There are 16 residues in the CDR3. Sequenced by immunoSEQ multiplex PCR; TCRdb stores in-frame clones only, minus some. The sample shows around 2.1 million clones, around 95% of them seen only once. The chain recombines TRBV27 with TRBJ2-1, with 11 bases lining up with TRBD2. This sequence originates from a man aged 18 to 30 in good health. The sequencing input was naive CD4+ T cells sorted from blood. Subset meaning: CD45RA+ positively selected. This chain's CDR3 is CASSLLGIAGGHEQFF. The DNA of the CDR3 is TGTGCCAGCAGTTTATTAGGGATAGCGGGGGGGCATGAGCAGTTCTTC.